This T cell receptor (beta chain) originates from a study of cytotoxic CD8 clonotypes in ibrutinib-treated CLL (dated by TCRdb to about 2021). The study in broad terms: The cohort had some eleven relapsed/refractory and around 15 treatment-naive patients; 17 were IGHV unmutated. Response samples were taken after a median of approximately eleven months on treatment, ranging from 6 to 36 months. Partial responses were observed in 24 patients and complete responses in 2; after a median follow-up of 68 months, remission was maintained in approximately 14 patients and progression was observed in some twelve. Cryopreserved peripheral blood mononuclear cells were obtained before treatment, at response, and at either sustained remission or disease progression. Patients were still on ibrutinib when every remission and progressive disease sample was collected. Of the roughly 86 participants in the trial, 20 to 30 had longitudinal samples available. On average, each sample had 255,043 productive templates and about 89,000 productive rearrangements.

Per the publication, the time point label means: approximately eleven months on ibrutinib. For TCR beta library preparation, 1.5 to 2.5 micrograms of genomic DNA was extracted from cryopreserved PBMCs. Longitudinal blood samples from CLL patients receiving ibrutinib monotherapy were subjected to high-throughput TCR beta sequencing. The patients took part in an open-label, single-center phase 2 trial of ibrutinib monotherapy. Via the germline V gene (reference sequence), CDR1 is LNHNV and CDR2 YYDKDF. The CDR3 runs 17 amino acids, cysteine and phenylalanine included. The DNA shown is the 51-base CDR3, in frame from base 1. Relative to germline, V is 6 bases shorter and J is 7 bases shorter, with 27 bases between their ends. On a MiSeq, deep resolution sequencing aimed for a depth between 1 in 1 million and 1 in 200,000 T cells, with each clonotype covered about 9.9x on average. The immunoSEQ hsTCRB Kit was used to generate TCR beta libraries. From the authors' description of their analysis: ImmunoSEQ Data Assistant and ImmunoSEQ Analyzer were used for data analysis, and V, D and J genes were assigned according to IMGT definitions. Clonality, with values ranging from 0 to 1, was calculated as one minus the normalized Shannon entropy of productive rearrangement frequencies. Public clonotype analysis was restricted to overrepresented clonotypes comprising at least 0.05% of each patient's repertoire. Some 14 age-matched healthy donor repertoires from immuneACCESS served as clonality controls. TCRdb obtained this table from immuneACCESS and retained in-frame rearrangements with V and J assigned. These tables miss some clones; where compared with another copy, unresolved V genes account for less than half of the shortfall, and the remainder is unexplained. From that table come the V and J calls and clone size; the DNA was used to work out D and trimming. Recorded for this sample are 130,000 to 150,000 clones; 79% of them occurred a single time. Of the sample, over 10% falls within the top ten clones.

Worth noting for this clone: Its antigen specificity is not known. Within one base of it there is no much larger clone, and no base qualities were kept.

General study outcomes and caveats: An increase in clonality was observed at ibrutinib response, with clonality remaining stable during sustained remission and falling back toward baseline at progression. At baseline, clonality was higher than in age-matched healthy donors and showed a strong correlation with circulating CD8+ T-cell counts. Lymph node repertoires were not examined, and the timing of sampling was not matched between patients in sustained remission and those whose disease progressed. Public clonotypes were rare and either shrank or stayed stable during treatment, and the rise in clonality at ibrutinib response reflected expansion of private clonotypes.

The input for sequencing was PBMCs, taken after 12 months of ibrutinib treatment. This TCR was recovered from a human donor with chronic lymphocytic leukemia. The sequence links TRBV15 to TRBJ1-1, with TRBD1 as a weak D call on 6 bases. CDR3 sequence: CATSSKAGGQSRVEAFF. The nucleotides are TGTGCCACCAGTTCCAAGGCGGGGGGCCAATCCCGGGTTGAAGCTTTCTTT.